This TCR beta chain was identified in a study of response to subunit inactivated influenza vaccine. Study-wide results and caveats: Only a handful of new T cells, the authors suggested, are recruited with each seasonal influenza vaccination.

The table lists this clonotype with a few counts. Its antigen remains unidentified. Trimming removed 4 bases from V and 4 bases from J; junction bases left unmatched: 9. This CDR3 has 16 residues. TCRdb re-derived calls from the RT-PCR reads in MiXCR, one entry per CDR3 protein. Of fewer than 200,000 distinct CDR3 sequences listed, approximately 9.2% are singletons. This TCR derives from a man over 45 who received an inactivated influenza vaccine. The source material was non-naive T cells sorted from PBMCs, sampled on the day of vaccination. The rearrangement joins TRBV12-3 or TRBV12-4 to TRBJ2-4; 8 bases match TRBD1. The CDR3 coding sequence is TGTGCCAGCAGTTATGGAACCGGGACAGGAAAAAACATTCAGTACTTC. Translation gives CASSYGTGTGKNIQYF.